This T cell receptor beta chain was identified in a study of blood T cell repertoires in COVID-19. For the study at large: Samples came from the United States, Italy and Spain, spanning acute and convalescent COVID-19. T cells, B-cell-depleted T cells, or PBMCs provided the cDNA or gDNA that served as material.

Per the original methods: Quantification of nucleated cells was approximated via reference gene primer amplification. Profiled with immunoSEQ multiplex PCR; TCRdb holds only in-frame clones, not every one. V, J and clone size were drawn from that table, and D and trimming were deduced from the DNA. The profile shows under 130,000 clones, 70% to 85% of them singletons. Germline V CDR1 and CDR2: MNHEY, SVGEGT. J lost 1 base, V lost 8 bases, and 7 bases had no gene match. This CDR3 contains 15 residues. The chain carries TRBV6-2 or TRBV6-3 and TRBJ2-3, with 9 nucleotides matching TRBD1. The sample consisted of peripheral blood. This TCR derives from a man between 70 and 80 years old with active or convalescent COVID-19. CDR3: CASCPGQGGTDTQYF. The CDR3, as DNA: TGTGCCAGCTGCCCGGGACAGGGTGGCACAGATACGCAGTATTTT.